The TCR beta chain described here comes from a study of blood T cell repertoires in COVID-19. Study details: Samples came from the United States, Italy and Spain, spanning acute and convalescent COVID-19. T cells, B-cell-depleted T cells, or PBMCs supplied cDNA or gDNA.

Per the original data handling: Amplifying reference gene primers gave estimates of nucleated cell counts. Data came from immunoSEQ multiplex PCR; TCRdb stores just in-frame clones and leaves some out. V, J and clone size were drawn from that table, and D and trimming were deduced from the DNA. This repertoire shows about 81,000 clones, almost 85% found once; its top ten account for approximately 7.3%. The V end lost 5 bases, the J end lost 0 bases, and 17 bases lay between the germline ends. There are 16 residues in the CDR3. CDR1 and CDR2 (germline): SGDLS, YYNGEE. The chain couples TRBV9 to TRBJ1-1, with D perhaps matching TRBD1 (6 bases). This sequence originates from a human donor in a cohort sampled during active COVID-19. The specimen sequenced was peripheral blood. The CDR3 sequence is CASRPVGTYMNTEAFF. The CDR3 DNA sequence: TGTGCCAGCAGGCCAGTAGGGACATATATGAACACTGAAGCTTTCTTT.